These 23 T cell receptor beta chains were sequenced from one sample in a study of T cell responses to AZD1222 COVID-19 vaccine. Here immunoSEQ multiplex PCR was the method, and the copy in TCRdb shows in-frame clones only, minus some. Of approximately 190,000 clones listed, 92% are singletons. The material was peripheral blood, obtained on day 0 of AZD1222 vaccination. These TCRs come from an adult in good health.

The CDR3 DNA reads as TGTGCCATCTCCGGACAGGCGGGGGGTTCACCCCTCCACTTT. Amino acid sequence: CAISGQAGGSPLHF. V usage is TRBV10-3 and J usage is TRBJ1-6, with 7 bases lining up with TRBD1. V was pared by 8 bases and J by 9 bases, with 10 bases of the junction left unmatched. The length of the CDR3 is 14 residues. CDR1 and CDR2 (germline): ENHRY, SYGVKD.

V and J are TRBV11-2 and TRBJ1-1, with unresolved D. The V end was cut by 1 base, the J end by 0 bases, with 12 bases between. CDR3 length: 16 amino acids. From germline, CDR1 is SGHAT and CDR2 FQNNGV. The CDR3 nucleotides read TGTGCCAGCAGCTTAGGAGGCAGGAGCATGAACACTGAAGCTTTCTTT. Protein: CASSLGGRSMNTEAFF.

The sample holds one count of this clone. The chain recombines TRBV28 with TRBJ1-5; weak D call: TRBD1 (5 bases). V was clipped by 0 bases and J by 7 bases, with 10 bases between them. The CDR3 has 14 amino acids. Germline-derived CDR1 and CDR2 are MDHEN and SYDVKM. The CDR3 region is CASSLWGRDQPQHF. The CDR3 DNA follows: TGTGCCAGCAGTTTATGGGGCAGGGACCAGCCCCAGCATTTT. The variable domain in full, with the rest retrieved from reference TRBV28 and TRBJ1-5, is DVKVTQSSRYLVKRTGEKVFLECVQDMDHENMFWYRQDPGLGLRLIYFSYDVKMKEKGDIPEGYSVSREKKERFSLILESASTNQTSMYLCASSLWGRDQPQHFGDGTRLSIL.

The chain recombines TRBV30 with TRBJ2-5; the match to TRBD1 covers 9 bases. Germline loops: CDR1 GTSNPN, CDR2 SVGIG (reference sequence). V lost 3 bases, J lost 5 bases, and 13 bases stayed unmatched. This CDR3 is built from 16 residues. The DNA of the CDR3 is TGTGCCTGGAGGGCCTTAGGGACAGGGTTTGAGGAGACCCAGTACTTC. It codes for CAWRALGTGFEETQYF.

The V gene is TRBV7-2, the J gene TRBJ2-7; D may be TRBD2 (7 bases). The V end lost 3 bases, the J end lost 4 bases, and 13 bases lay between the germline ends. This CDR3 is 14 amino acids long. Looked up from germline, CDR1 is SGHTA and CDR2 is FQGNSA. CDR3 sequence (DNA): TGTGCCAGCAGCTTTTACAGGGACTATTACGAGCAGTACTTC. Protein sequence: CASSFYRDYYEQYF.

The chain employs TRBV5-4 and TRBJ1-4; 7 positions agree with TRBD1. Looked up from germline, CDR1 is SGHNT and CDR2 is YYREEE (reference sequence). Trimming cost V 4 bases and J 1 base; bases outside gene matches: 4. There are 15 residues in the CDR3. DNA of the CDR3: TGTGCCAGCAGCATCTCAGGGGGAACTAATGAAAAACTGTTTTTT. Protein product: CASSISGGTNEKLFF.

The V gene is TRBV5-8, the J gene TRBJ1-1; no firm D call. The CDR3 sequence is 15 residues long. Germline V gene sequence: CDR1 SGHTS, CDR2 YDEGEE. V dropped 0 bases and J dropped 3 bases, with 12 bases sitting between them. The CDR3 DNA sequence: TGTGCCAGCAGCTTGGGTTGGGGTAGTGACACTGAAGCTTTCTTT. This codes for CASSLGWGSDTEAFF.

Here the CDR3 DNA reads TGTGCCAGCAGTCCCCGTAGCAATCAGCCCCAGCATTTT. Protein product: CASSPRSNQPQHF. This chain uses TRBV27 with TRBJ1-5; no clear D gene. Germline lookup yields CDR1 MNHEY and CDR2 SMNVEV (reference sequence). CDR3 length: 13 amino acids. Trimming stripped 5 bases from V and 0 bases from J, with 5 bases between.

This clone appeared once. The J gene is TRBJ1-2, the V gene TRBV13; perhaps TRBD1 as D (6 bases). V dropped 2 bases and J dropped 6 bases, with 7 bases sitting between them. The CDR3 is 12 amino acids. In germline, CDR1 is PRHDT, CDR2 FYEKMQ (reference sequence). The CDR3 is CASSLQGHGYTF. The CDR3 DNA reads TGTGCCAGCAGCTTACAGGGGCATGGCTACACCTTC.

This chain links TRBV9 with TRBJ2-2; 8 nucleotides line up with TRBD1. This CDR3 spans 14 amino acids. J lost 6 bases, V lost 0 bases, and 1 base had no gene match. CDR1 is SGDLS, CDR2 YYNGEE, per germline. CDR3 in amino acids: CASSVGQGPGELFF. As DNA, the CDR3 is TGTGCCAGCAGCGTAGGACAGGGGCCCGGGGAGCTGTTTTTT.

J is TRBJ1-4 and V is TRBV5-4, with D maybe TRBD1 (5 bases). Germline V gene lookup returns CDR1 SGHNT and CDR2 YYREEE (reference sequence). The CDR3 is 16 residues long. Trimming cost V 3 bases and J 0 bases, with 12 bases left between them. This CDR3 is CASSSRDRATNEKLFF. The DNA for the CDR3 is TGTGCCAGCAGCTCTAGGGACCGCGCAACTAATGAAAAACTGTTTTTT.

This sequence joins TRBV2 and TRBJ2-5; weak D call: TRBD2 (5 bases). With 7 bases removed from V and 2 bases from J, the gap between germline ends came to 11 bases. The CDR3 length is 13 residues. Germline-derived CDR1 and CDR2 are SNHLY and FYNNEI. The CDR3 nucleotides read TGTGCCAGCAAATTACGGGGTCAAGAGACCCAGTACTTC. Amino acid sequence: CASKLRGQETQYF.

This rearrangement joins TRBV30 to TRBJ1-6; the D gene is possibly TRBD1 (5 bases). The V gene lost 1 base and the J gene lost 9 bases, with 16 bases spanning the gap. In germline, CDR1 is GTSNPN, CDR2 SVGIG (reference sequence). CDR3 length: 15 amino acids. The CDR3 here is CAWSAARGGRSPLHF. CDR3 nucleotides: TGTGCCTGGAGTGCGGCACGGGGCGGCCGTTCACCCCTCCACTTT.

The V call is TRBV11-2, the J call TRBJ1-2; D gene uncertain. Germline assignment: CDR1 SGHAT and CDR2 FQNNGV. This CDR3 spans 16 amino acids. The germline V and J ends were trimmed by 4 bases and 2 bases, with 17 bases remaining between them. The CDR3 reads CASSSVRRQPNYGYTF. The CDR3 DNA sequence: TGTGCCAGCAGCTCAGTTCGACGGCAGCCCAACTATGGCTACACCTTC.

The chain combines TRBV29-1 with TRBJ1-1; a weak D match, TRBD1 (6 bases). Germline values: CDR1 SQVTM, CDR2 ANQGSEA. The CDR3 is 14 residues long. The germline V and J ends were trimmed by 7 bases and 6 bases, with 21 bases remaining between them. The CDR3 coding sequence is TGCAGCGCCACTCCGCGGACAGTTAGGCCTGAAGCTTTCTTT. Protein product: CSATPRTVRPEAFF. The complete variable domain, with remaining parts taken from reference TRBV29-1 and TRBJ1-1, reads SAVISQKPSRDICQRGTSLTIQCQVDSQVTMMFWYRQQPGQSLTLIATANQGSEATYESGFVIDKFPISRPNLTFSTLTVSNMSPEDSSIYLCSATPRTVRPEAFFGQGTRLTVV.

This clone was seen just once. The chain is built from TRBV7-9 and TRBJ2-7; D unclear. V lost 5 bases and J 4 bases, leaving 9 bases between the germline ends. This CDR3 has 12 amino acids. CDR1 and CDR2 from the germline V gene are SEHNR and FQNEAQ (reference sequence). The CDR3 region has the DNA TGTGCCAGCAGCGTACTTGGGTACGAGCAGTACTTC. Its translation: CASSVLGYEQYF.

This chain links TRBV11-2 with TRBJ2-7; D ambiguous. The CDR3 is 13 amino acids. Trimming took 3 bases from V and 4 from J, leaving 10 bases between them. CDR1 and CDR2 from the germline V gene are SGHAT and FQNNGV. The CDR3 reads CASSFPGSYEQYF. Written as DNA, the CDR3 is TGTGCCAGCAGCTTCCCCGGGTCTTACGAGCAGTACTTC.

The chain carries TRBV7-6 and TRBJ2-7, with a weak D call TRBD2 (5 bases). Germline CDR1 and CDR2: SGHVS and FNYEAQ. This CDR3 spans 12 amino acids. V dropped 2 bases and J dropped 3 bases, with 5 bases sitting between them. CDR3 coding DNA: TGTGCCAGCAGCTTACGGGGCTACGAGCAGTACTTC. It codes for CASSLRGYEQYF.

V usage is TRBV7-8 and J usage is TRBJ1-1; D gene uncertain. CDR3 size: 14 residues. The germline V gene encodes CDR1 SGHVS and CDR2 FQNEAQ. V lost 0 bases and J lost 4, with 9 bases in between. The CDR3 bases are TGTGCCAGCAGCTTAGCGGATTGGACCACTGAAGCTTTCTTT. Its translation is CASSLADWTTEAFF.

This chain joins TRBV9 and TRBJ1-6; a weak D match, TRBD1 (6 bases). CDR3 length: 15 amino acids. Trimming took off 0 bases at V and 7 bases at J, with 11 bases between the two ends. Germline assignment: CDR1 SGDLS and CDR2 YYNGEE. Here the CDR3 reads CASSVVGTPNSPLHF. The CDR3, as DNA: TGTGCCAGCAGCGTAGTGGGGACACCCAATTCACCCCTCCACTTT. Full variable domain (missing parts from reference TRBV9 and TRBJ1-6): DSGVTQTPKHLITATGQRVTLRCSPRSGDLSVYWYQQSLDQGLQFLIQYYNGEERAKGNILERFSAQQFPDLHSELNLSSLELGDSALYFCASSVVGTPNSPLHFGNGTRLTVT.

The chain couples TRBV21-1 to TRBJ2-7. TRBV21-1 is given as a pseudogene. The CDR3 extends over 14 amino acids. The chain's CDR3 is CASSRGGQGGEQYF. CDR3 nucleotides: TGTGCCAGCAGCAGAGGGGGTCAGGGAGGCGAGCAGTACTTC.

The chain is built from TRBV28 and TRBJ2-3, with unresolved D. Germline CDR1 and CDR2: MDHEN and SYDVKM. This CDR3 is 15 amino acids long. With 2 bases removed from V and 2 bases from J, the gap between germline ends came to 11 bases. Here the CDR3 DNA reads TGTGCCAGCAGTTTAAGTATTCTACACACAGATACGCAGTATTTT. Its translation: CASSLSILHTDTQYF.

The J gene is TRBJ1-2, the V gene TRBV12-3 or TRBV12-4; 9 nucleotides line up with TRBD1. This CDR3 has 13 residues. Unmatched junction bases numbered 6, after V lost 7 bases and J lost 6 bases. This CDR3 reads CASNQDRGNGYTF. CDR3 bases: TGTGCCAGCAACCAGGACAGGGGCAATGGCTACACCTTC.